These 15 T cell receptor beta chains share one sample of origin, sequenced in a study of shared clonotypes between healthy human individuals. Data came from immunoSEQ multiplex PCR; TCRdb stores just in-frame clones and leaves some out. This sample has roughly 2.5 million clones, with approximately 92% found just once. Sequenced sample: naive CD4+ T cells sorted from blood. The subset here: CD45RA+ positively selected. The receptors were sampled from a man aged 18 to 30 in good health.

The chain recombines TRBV28 with TRBJ2-7; maybe TRBD1 (6 bases). Germline-derived CDR1 and CDR2 are MDHEN and SYDVKM. Trimming took off 5 bases at V and 2 bases at J, with 16 bases between the two ends. The CDR3 length is 15 residues. CDR3 coding DNA: TGTGCCAGCAGTGGCGGCAGGGGCCCCCCCTACGAGCAGTACTTC. It is translated as CASSGGRGPPYEQYF.

This chain joins TRBV25-1 and TRBJ2-7; D call uncertain. With 4 bases removed from V and 0 bases from J, the gap between germline ends came to 13 bases. The CDR3 extends over 15 amino acids. Germline CDR1 and CDR2: MGHDK and SYGVNS. The DNA of the CDR3 is TGTGCCAGCAGTGCTTCGGACCGGAGCTCCTACGAGCAGTACTTC. Its translation is CASSASDRSSYEQYF.

The V call is TRBV10-2, the J call TRBJ2-7; 8 bases agree with TRBD2. CDR3 length: 15 residues. The junction had 5 bases not matched to a gene; V was cut back by 2 bases and J by 2 bases. Germline V gene sequence: CDR1 WSHSY, CDR2 SAAADI. The CDR3 loop is CASSEGNSGTYEQYF. DNA for the CDR3: TGCGCCAGCAGTGAGGGAAATAGCGGGACCTACGAGCAGTACTTC.

The genes are TRBV2 and TRBJ1-4; D is possibly TRBD1 (6 bases). The CDR3 is 15 residues long. Trimming shortened V by 7 bases and J by 5 bases, and 17 bases separated the two germline ends. Germline assignment: CDR1 SNHLY and CDR2 FYNNEI. CDR3 amino acids: CASKQTGKENEKLFF. The DNA of the CDR3 is TGTGCCAGCAAACAAACAGGGAAAGAGAATGAAAAACTGTTTTTT.

Remarks on this clone: Other DNA sequences in this specimen translate into the identical CDR3. The chain uses TRBV7-9 and TRBJ2-1; a possible D gene is TRBD2 (6 bases). Germline lookup yields CDR1 SEHNR and CDR2 FQNEAQ (reference sequence). V shed 2 bases and J shed 1 base, with 9 bases lying between them. This CDR3 has 15 residues. The CDR3 bases are TGTGCCAGCAGCTTAAAGGGAGGATCCTACAATGAGCAGTTCTTC. Translated: CASSLKGGSYNEQFF.

The chain links TRBV7-6 to TRBJ2-1; TRBD1 aligns across 7 bases. The CDR3 is 15 residues long. The V segment lost 3 bases and the J segment 8 bases; nucleotides outside the gene matches: 10. Germline CDR1 SGHVS, CDR2 FNYEAQ. CDR3 nucleotide sequence: TGTGCCAGCAGCTTCGCACTGACAGGGTTCGATGAGCAGTTCTTC. Protein product: CASSFALTGFDEQFF.

As regards this clone: In the same sample, other DNA sequences code for this CDR3. This chain joins TRBV18 and TRBJ1-3; D may be TRBD1 (5 bases). This CDR3 region has 14 residues. CDR1 is KGHSH, CDR2 LQKENI, per germline. V lost 3 bases and J lost 1, with 7 bases in between. The CDR3: CASSPAGSGNTIYF. For the CDR3, the DNA is TGTGCCAGCTCACCGGCAGGGTCTGGAAACACCATATATTTT.

This chain links TRBV18 with TRBJ2-7, with D perhaps TRBD2 (5 bases). V was shortened by 3 bases and J by 12 bases, with 24 bases between the two germline ends. Germline CDR1 is KGHSH and CDR2 is LQKENI. This CDR3 comprises 15 residues. The CDR3 here is CASSPGEGAWATLYF. DNA for the CDR3: TGTGCCAGCTCACCGGGTGAGGGTGCATGGGCTACACTGTACTTC.

The V call is TRBV19, the J call TRBJ1-2; D may be TRBD1 (6 bases). The CDR3 loop spans 15 amino acids. Trimming stripped 4 bases from V and 4 bases from J, with 16 bases between. The germline gives CDR1 LNHDA, CDR2 SQIVND (reference sequence). For the CDR3, the DNA is TGTGCCAGTAGTACACAGGGTATGTTGGGCTATGGCTACACCTTC. Encoded protein: CASSTQGMLGYGYTF. Full variable domain (missing parts from reference TRBV19 and TRBJ1-2): DGGITQSPKYLFRKEGQNVTLSCEQNLNHDAMYWYRQDPGQGLRLIYYSQIVNDFQKGDIAEGYSVSREKKESFPLTVTSAQKNPTAFYLCASSTQGMLGYGYTFGSGTRLTVV.

The sample holds one count of this clone. CDR3 DNA: TGTGCCAGCAGTTACTACCTGGACAGACCGAACACTGAAGCTTTCTTT. Its translation is CASSYYLDRPNTEAFF. The rearrangement joins TRBV6-5 to TRBJ1-1, with D perhaps matching TRBD1 (6 bases). Trimming removed 1 base at V and 1 base at J, with 13 bases between. The CDR3 sequence is 16 residues long. Germline-derived CDR1 and CDR2 are MNHEY and SVGAGI.

This sequence joins TRBV2 and TRBJ2-5, with 9 bases that match TRBD1. V was clipped by 8 bases and J by 4 bases; unmatched bases: 8. CDR1 and CDR2 (germline): SNHLY, FYNNEI. The CDR3 is 14 amino acids. The CDR3 loop is CASGGTGLGETQYF. In DNA, the CDR3 is TGTGCCAGCGGAGGGACAGGGTTGGGAGAGACCCAGTACTTC.

The sample holds a few counts of this clone. This chain links TRBV30 with TRBJ1-5; TRBD1 agrees at 7 bases. CDR1 is GTSNPN and CDR2 is SVGIG in the germline V gene (reference sequence). V lost 2 bases, J lost 0 bases, and 13 bases stayed unmatched. The CDR3 has 18 residues. CDR3 nucleotides: TGTGCCTGGAGTAACACACTCACAGGGGCCTATAGCAATCAGCCCCAGCATTTT. Protein sequence: CAWSNTLTGAYSNQPQHF.

The rearrangement links TRBV5-1 to TRBJ2-6, with D tentatively TRBD1 (6 bases). CDR1 and CDR2 (germline): SGHRS, YFSETQ. The CDR3 contains 15 residues. The V and J ends lost 9 bases and 1 base respectively, with 14 bases between them. The CDR3 nucleotides read TGCGCCACTAAGACTGACAGGTCTGGGGCCAACGTCCTGACTTTC. Protein product: CATKTDRSGANVLTF.

This chain connects TRBV4-1 to TRBJ1-1, with unresolved D. The germline V gene has CDR1 MGHRA and CDR2 YSYEKL. This CDR3 spans 15 amino acids. V was clipped by 4 bases and J by 1 base, with 13 bases between them. This CDR3 is CASSRTGTGNTEAFF. DNA of the CDR3: TGCGCCAGCAGCCGAACCGGTACGGGGAACACTGAAGCTTTCTTT.

The rearrangement uses TRBV25-1 and TRBJ2-1; 7 bases are a match to TRBD2. Per germline, CDR1 MGHDK and CDR2 SYGVNS. The ends lost 5 bases at V and 9 bases at J; junction bases unmatched: 7. The CDR3 is 13 residues long. CDR3 in DNA: TGTGCCAGCAGTACTCTTGGGGGGGTTGAGCAGTTCTTC. Encoded protein: CASSTLGGVEQFF.